A single sample gave rise to the 29 T cell receptor beta chains below, sequenced in a study of cytomegalovirus exposure and HLA in healthy donors. TCRdb's table, derived via immunoSEQ multiplex PCR, lists solely in-frame clones and lacks some. Of about 47,000 clones in the sample, around 90% were seen once. Sequencing input: PBMCs. These TCRs come from a man aged 18 to 35 in good health and CMV-seronegative.

In this sample, this clone turned up once. The chain links TRBV18 to TRBJ2-7; TRBD1 aligns across 10 bases. The CDR3 is made up of 13 amino acids. The V gene end was trimmed by 5 bases and the J gene end by 5 bases; junction bases not matched to a gene: 3. Per germline, CDR1 KGHSH and CDR2 LQKENI. The chain's CDR3 is CASSGTGVHEQYF. The CDR3 DNA is TGTGCCAGCTCAGGGACAGGGGTCCACGAGCAGTACTTC.

In this sample, this clone turned up once. The J gene is TRBJ1-2, the V gene TRBV14; maybe TRBD1 (6 bases). CDR3 length equals 13 residues. V was trimmed by 1 base and J by 5 bases, leaving 8 bases between them. Germline V gene data show CDR1 as SGHDN and CDR2 as FVKESK. As DNA, the CDR3 is TGTGCCAGCAGCCAAGGGGACACATATGGCTACACCTTC. It translates to CASSQGDTYGYTF.

This chain joins TRBV5-1 and TRBJ2-7, with a tentative D call TRBD2 (6 bases). The ends were cut back, 2 bases at V and 0 bases at J, with 9 bases in the middle. The CDR3 has 14 amino acids. The germline CDR1 and CDR2 sequences are SGHRS and YFSETQ. The CDR3 is CASSLGEDSYEQYF. In nucleotides, the CDR3 is TGCGCCAGCAGCTTAGGGGAGGACTCCTACGAGCAGTACTTC.

In this sample, this clone turned up once. The gene calls are TRBV5-6 and TRBJ2-2; a possible D gene is TRBD2 (6 bases). This CDR3 is built from 13 residues. The germline V gene encodes CDR1 SGHDT and CDR2 YYEEEE. Between the trimmed V and J ends, which lost 6 bases and 7 bases, there was a span of 13 bases. CDR3 coding DNA: TGTGCCAGCACCAGACTAGGATTCGGGGAGCTGTTTTTT. Translating gives CASTRLGFGELFF.

The chain recombines TRBV28 with TRBJ2-2; 7 positions agree with TRBD1. The junction had 8 bases not matched to a gene; V was cut back by 7 bases and J by 6 bases. Germline CDR1 is MDHEN and CDR2 is SYDVKM. There are 14 residues in the CDR3. The CDR3 sequence: CASTYPGTAGELFF. The CDR3 DNA follows: TGTGCCAGCACCTACCCCGGGACAGCCGGGGAGCTGTTTTTT.

This rearrangement joins TRBV7-9 to TRBJ2-7, with D perhaps matching TRBD2 (5 bases). Per the germline V gene, CDR1 is SEHNR and CDR2 is FQNEAQ (reference sequence). Trimming left V 3 bases short and J 2 bases short, with 8 bases between. The CDR3 runs to 13 residues. The CDR3 nucleotides are TGTGCCAGCAGCTTGGCCGGGGCCTACGAGCAGTACTTC. This translates into CASSLAGAYEQYF. Based on the CDR3 plus reference TRBV7-9 and TRBJ2-7, the full variable domain is DTGVSQNPRHKITKRGQNVTFRCDPISEHNRLYWYRQTLGQGPEFLTYFQNEAQLEKSRLLSDRFSAERPKGSFSTLEIQRTEQGDSAMYLCASSLAGAYEQYFGPGTRLTVT.

The chain uses TRBV5-1 and TRBJ2-1; 9 bases map to TRBD2. The CDR3 extends over 17 amino acids. Germline CDR1 and CDR2: SGHRS and YFSETQ. The trim removed 0 bases at V and 5 bases at J, leaving 9 bases unmatched. The CDR3 is CASSLGPGLATHNEQFF. The CDR3 region has the DNA TGCGCCAGCAGCTTGGGCCCGGGACTAGCAACGCACAATGAGCAGTTCTTC. Full variable domain (rest looked up from reference TRBV5-1 and TRBJ2-1): KAGVTQTPRYLIKTRGQQVTLSCSPISGHRSVSWYQQTPGQGLQFLFEYFSETQRNKGNFPGRFSGRQFSNSRSEMNVSTLELGDSALYLCASSLGPGLATHNEQFFGPGTRLTVL.

V gene TRBV6-5 combines with J gene TRBJ1-2, with a weak D call TRBD1 (5 bases). CDR1 MNHEY and CDR2 SVGAGI come from the germline V gene. The V end lost 0 bases, the J end lost 6 bases, and 14 bases lay between the germline ends. This CDR3 has 15 amino acids. The CDR3 DNA reads TGTGCCAGCAGTTACTCGATTTTGGGCAGGGATGGCTACACCTTC. Its translation is CASSYSILGRDGYTF.

This clone was counted a few times. The gene calls are TRBV27 and TRBJ1-1; possibly TRBD1 for D (5 bases). The CDR3 is made up of 14 amino acids. CDR1 MNHEY and CDR2 SMNVEV come from the germline V gene (reference sequence). Trimming removed 6 bases from V and 4 bases from J, with 15 bases in between. CDR3 nucleotides: TGTGCCAGCAGCAAAACTCGGGGGACCACTGAAGCTTTCTTT. It codes for CASSKTRGTTEAFF.

The chain combines TRBV11-2 with TRBJ2-7; a weak D match, TRBD2 (5 bases). The CDR3 sequence is 14 residues long. With 1 base removed from V and 2 bases from J, the gap between germline ends came to 9 bases. Germline assignment: CDR1 SGHAT and CDR2 FQNNGV. The CDR3 region has the DNA TGTGCCAGCAGCTTAGCCTACGGGGCCTACGAGCAGTACTTC. Translation gives CASSLAYGAYEQYF.

The chain carries TRBV9 and TRBJ2-5; 12 positions match TRBD2. CDR3 length: 15 amino acids. Germline V gene data show CDR1 as SGDLS and CDR2 as YYNGEE. The V segment lost 4 bases and the J segment 1 base; nucleotides outside the gene matches: 2. Here the CDR3 reads CASSPLAGGQETQYF. As DNA, the CDR3 is TGTGCCAGCAGCCCACTAGCGGGGGGCCAAGAGACCCAGTACTTC.

Only a few counts were recorded for this clone. The chain is built from TRBV18 and TRBJ1-4; 7 bases are a match to TRBD1. CDR3 length equals 14 residues. J gave up 7 bases and V 6 bases, and 8 bases lay outside the gene matches. CDR1 and CDR2 from the germline V gene are KGHSH and LQKENI. CDR3 nucleotide sequence: TGTGCCAGCTCCCCCGGGACAGACTTTGAAAAACTGTTTTTT. Residues: CASSPGTDFEKLFF.

V is TRBV7-9 and J is TRBJ2-3; perhaps TRBD2 as D (6 bases). The CDR3 has 16 residues. Trimming removed 2 bases from V and 0 bases from J, with 12 bases in between. Germline assignment: CDR1 SEHNR and CDR2 FQNEAQ (reference sequence). CDR3 sequence (DNA): TGTGCCAGCAGCTTAAGCGGGTCATCTAGCACAGATACGCAGTATTTT. It specifies CASSLSGSSSTDTQYF.

CDR3 in DNA: TGTGCCAGCTCAACGGGAAGCGGGAGCTCCTACGAGCAGTACTTC. It codes for CASSTGSGSSYEQYF. The chain joins TRBV18 to TRBJ2-7, with 8 positions matching TRBD2. The CDR3 contains 15 residues. Germline assignment: CDR1 KGHSH and CDR2 LQKENI. The V gene end was trimmed by 5 bases and the J gene end by 0 bases; junction bases not matched to a gene: 6.

The chain uses TRBV23-1 and TRBJ2-1; D may be TRBD2 (7 bases). TRBV23-1 is an open reading frame, and its role is uncertain. Trimming shortened V by 4 bases and J by 4 bases, and 20 bases separated the two germline ends. CDR3 length: 17 amino acids. The CDR3 loop is CASSPRSGGRSYNEQFF. The CDR3 region has the DNA TGCGCCAGCAGTCCAAGATCGGGGGGCCGTTCTTACAATGAGCAGTTCTTC.

The CDR3 reads CASSYGYRHMNTEAFF. As DNA, the CDR3 is TGTGCCAGCAGTTACGGTTACAGGCATATGAACACTGAAGCTTTCTTT. The V call is TRBV6-5, the J call TRBJ1-1; tentative D call: TRBD1 (5 bases). Germline V gene data show CDR1 as MNHEY and CDR2 as SVGAGI. Trimming stripped 2 bases from V and 0 bases from J, with 13 bases between. The CDR3 sequence is 16 residues long.

The V and J genes are TRBV7-9 and TRBJ2-7, with D unclear. V was shortened by 4 bases and J by 5 bases, with 15 bases between the two germline ends. This CDR3 contains 14 residues. Germline loops: CDR1 SEHNR, CDR2 FQNEAQ (reference sequence). The chain's CDR3 is CASSYAALAHEQYF. The CDR3 bases are TGTGCCAGCAGCTATGCGGCGTTGGCCCACGAGCAGTACTTC.

The V and J genes are TRBV25-1 and TRBJ1-1, with 7 bases that match TRBD1. The trim removed 4 bases at V and 2 bases at J, leaving 4 bases unmatched. The CDR3 is 14 residues long. Germline V gene data show CDR1 as MGHDK and CDR2 as SYGVNS. CDR3 sequence: CASSVPGGNTEAFF. DNA of the CDR3: TGTGCCAGCAGTGTTCCAGGGGGAAACACTGAAGCTTTCTTT.

This clone has only one observation. The chain has TRBV7-6 and TRBJ1-3; D possibly corresponds to TRBD1 (6 bases). The CDR3 covers 16 residues. CDR1 and CDR2 (germline): SGHVS, FNYEAQ. V lost 5 bases and J lost 3, with 17 bases in between. CDR3 DNA sequence: TGTGCCAGCAGCGAGCGATCCAGGGGTGATGGAAACACCATATATTTT. Encoded protein: CASSERSRGDGNTIYF.

The chain carries TRBV7-2 and TRBJ1-4; D is unclear. From germline, CDR1 is SGHTA and CDR2 FQGNSA. CDR3 length: 12 residues. Trimming shortened V by 2 bases and J by 6 bases, and 4 bases separated the two germline ends. The CDR3 reads CASSLLDEKLFF. In nucleotides, the CDR3 is TGTGCCAGCAGCTTATTAGATGAAAAACTGTTTTTT.

The CDR3 DNA follows: TGTGCCAGCAGTACAGGGGGCAGAGGAAACACCATATATTTT. Its translation: CASSTGGRGNTIYF. This chain joins TRBV2 and TRBJ1-3, with 9 positions matching TRBD1. The CDR3 is made up of 14 amino acids. CDR1 and CDR2 from the germline V gene are SNHLY and FYNNEI. The ends lost 5 bases at V and 4 bases at J; junction bases unmatched: 3. The variable domain in full, completed from reference TRBV2 and TRBJ1-3, reads EPEVTQTPSHQVTQMGQEVILRCVPISNHLYFYWYRQILGQKVEFLVSFYNNEISEKSEIFDDQFSVERPDGSNFTLKIRSTKLEDSAMYFCASSTGGRGNTIYFGEGSWLTVV.

This clone was seen a single time. The CDR3 region has the DNA TGTGCCATCAGTGAATTAGAACCTTCTGGAAACACCATATATTTT. Translating gives CAISELEPSGNTIYF. The chain carries TRBV10-3 and TRBJ1-3, with D uncertain. The CDR3 loop spans 15 amino acids. Trimming shortened V by 3 bases and J by 1 base, and 10 bases separated the two germline ends. The germline CDR1 and CDR2 sequences are ENHRY and SYGVKD.

The rearrangement uses TRBV5-5 and TRBJ2-1, with 14 positions matching TRBD2. Germline CDR1 and CDR2: SGHKS and YYEKEE (reference sequence). This CDR3 contains 14 residues. V lost 4 bases and J lost 12; bases outside the gene matches: 6. This CDR3 is CASSRTSGGPVQFF. DNA of the CDR3: TGTGCCAGCAGCAGGACTAGCGGGGGGCCGGTGCAGTTCTTC. Full variable domain (remainder filled in from reference TRBV5-5 and TRBJ2-1): DAGVTQSPTHLIKTRGQQVTLRCSPISGHKSVSWYQQVLGQGPQFIFQYYEKEERGRGNFPDRFSARQFPNYSSELNVNALLLGDSALYLCASSRTSGGPVQFFGPGTRLTVL.

The V and J genes are TRBV5-1 and TRBJ2-7, with 8 bases fitting TRBD2. The CDR3 length is 15 residues. Germline V gene lookup returns CDR1 SGHRS and CDR2 YFSETQ. The ends lost 3 bases at V and 4 bases at J; junction bases unmatched: 9. The CDR3 region is CASSSGLAAIYEQYF. The CDR3 nucleotides read TGCGCCAGCAGCTCCGGACTAGCAGCTATATACGAGCAGTACTTC.

The chain joins TRBV7-9 to TRBJ1-4, with TRBD1 as a possible D gene (5 bases). The CDR3 spans 15 residues. V lost 6 bases and J 2 bases, leaving 13 bases between the germline ends. Germline lookup yields CDR1 SEHNR and CDR2 FQNEAQ (reference sequence). CDR3 loop: CASRAGLRTNEKLFF. In nucleotides, the CDR3 is TGTGCCAGCAGGGCAGGGTTGCGGACTAATGAAAAACTGTTTTTT. The full variable domain, in which reference TRBV7-9 and TRBJ1-4 provide the parts outside the CDR3, is DTGVSQNPRHKITKRGQNVTFRCDPISEHNRLYWYRQTLGQGPEFLTYFQNEAQLEKSRLLSDRFSAERPKGSFSTLEIQRTEQGDSAMYLCASRAGLRTNEKLFFGSGTQLSVL.

V is TRBV18 and J is TRBJ2-2, with TRBD1 matching 9 bases. Per the germline V gene, CDR1 is KGHSH and CDR2 is LQKENI. The CDR3 is made up of 18 amino acids. V dropped 5 bases and J dropped 4; count of bases not matched to a gene: 14. Here the CDR3 DNA reads TGTGCCAGCTCATCCTCGGACAGGGGCCTTGGTGGCACCGGGGAGCTGTTTTTT. This encodes CASSSSDRGLGGTGELFF.

The genes are TRBV6-6 and TRBJ2-7, with 10 bases that match TRBD2. With 5 bases clipped from V and 4 bases from J, the junction kept 2 bases outside the gene matches. The CDR3 contains 13 residues. Germline assignment: CDR1 MNHNY and CDR2 SVGAGI (reference sequence). The DNA for the CDR3 is TGTGCCAGCAGTGCTAGCGGGAGTTACGAGCAGTACTTC. This sequence encodes CASSASGSYEQYF.

The gene calls are TRBV5-5 and TRBJ2-5, with TRBD2 identical over 12 bases. Germline loops: CDR1 SGHKS, CDR2 YYEKEE (reference sequence). This CDR3 spans 17 amino acids. V shed 4 bases and J 2 bases; nucleotides not matched to a gene: 9. The CDR3 nucleotides read TGTGCCAGCAGCGTCGGACTAGCGGGATCAATGCAAGAGACCCAGTACTTC. This encodes CASSVGLAGSMQETQYF.

The chain combines TRBV5-1 with TRBJ1-2; a weak D match, TRBD1 (6 bases). Trimming left V 2 bases short and J 2 bases short, with 13 bases between. CDR1 and CDR2 from the germline V gene are SGHRS and YFSETQ. This CDR3 contains 15 residues. The CDR3 is CASSFPGVPNYGYTF. The CDR3 DNA is TGCGCCAGCAGCTTCCCAGGGGTCCCCAACTATGGCTACACCTTC.